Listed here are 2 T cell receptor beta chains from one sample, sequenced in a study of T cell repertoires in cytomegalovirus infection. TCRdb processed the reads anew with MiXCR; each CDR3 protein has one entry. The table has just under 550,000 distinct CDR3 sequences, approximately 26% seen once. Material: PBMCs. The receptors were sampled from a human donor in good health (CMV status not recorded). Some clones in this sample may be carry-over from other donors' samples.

The CDR3: CASKGSLSSYNEQFF. The CDR3 coding sequence is TGTGCCAGCAAGGGTTCTTTGAGCTCCTACAATGAGCAGTTCTTC. The gene calls are TRBV6-2 or TRBV6-3 and TRBJ2-1; D is uncertain. The CDR3 sequence is 15 residues long. V lost 7 bases and J 0 bases, leaving 13 bases between the germline ends. The germline V gene has CDR1 MNHEY and CDR2 SVGEGT.

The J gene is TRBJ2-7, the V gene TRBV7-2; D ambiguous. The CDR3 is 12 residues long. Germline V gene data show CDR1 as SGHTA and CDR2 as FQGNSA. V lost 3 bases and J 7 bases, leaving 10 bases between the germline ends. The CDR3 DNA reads TGTGCCAGCAGCTTCTTTTCCGGAGAGCAGTACTTC. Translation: CASSFFSGEQYF.